This paragraph covers one T cell receptor beta chain sequence. Its antigen is unknown. These data are taken from a study of cytomegalovirus exposure and HLA in healthy donors. Findings and limits, study-wide: In vitro, a few CMV-associated chains proved specific for CMV antigens.

Trimming cost V 1 base and J 4 bases; bases outside gene matches: 10. The CDR3 spans 17 residues. Per germline, CDR1 SGHNT and CDR2 YENEEA. A multiplex PCR was run with 60 Vbeta primers and 13 Jbeta primers. Data came from immunoSEQ multiplex PCR; TCRdb stores just in-frame clones and leaves some out. The data hold about 140,000 clones, with more than 75% observed a single time. Sequencing input: PBMCs. The rearrangement links TRBV11-3 to TRBJ2-3; TRBD2 agrees at 8 bases. This TCR was recovered from a woman in her thirties or forties in good health and CMV-seronegative. The CDR3 nucleotides are TGTGCCAGCAGCTTAGGCCTGGAGCGGGAGTTCGCAGATACGCAGTATTTT. It yields the protein CASSLGLEREFADTQYF.